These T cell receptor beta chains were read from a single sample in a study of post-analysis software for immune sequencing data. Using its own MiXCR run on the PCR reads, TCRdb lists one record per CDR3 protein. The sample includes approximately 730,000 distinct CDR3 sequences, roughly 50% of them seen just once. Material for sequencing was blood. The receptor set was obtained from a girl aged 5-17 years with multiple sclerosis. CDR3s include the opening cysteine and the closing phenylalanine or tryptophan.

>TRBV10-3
CAIGGTGLQETQYF
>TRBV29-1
CSVVRQNWAQETQYF
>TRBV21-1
CASSKVVETQYF
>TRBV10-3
CAISEGQGEKRGSYEQYF
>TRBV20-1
CSARQGADTQYF
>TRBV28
CASQGLADDFSGANVLTF
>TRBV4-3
CASSQIAGGTADTQYF
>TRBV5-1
CASSLAGTDNYGYTF
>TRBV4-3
CASSQAASQISGANVLTF
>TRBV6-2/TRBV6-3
CASSADRGGYSNQPQHF
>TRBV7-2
CASSLAGGIYEQYF